The clone carrying this T cell receptor beta chain was seen a handful of times. Its antigen is not identified. Looked up from germline, CDR1 is MNHEY and CDR2 is SVGAGI. The V end lost 2 bases, the J end lost 4 bases, and 11 bases lay between the germline ends. The CDR3 loop spans 14 amino acids. This sample was included in a study of CD8 T cells in ankylosing spondylitis. General study points: In ankylosing spondylitis blood, a motif of about 8 highly homologous TCR beta variants appeared characteristic.

Libraries of TCR beta came from quantitative 5'-RACE with molecular barcodes. A single record per CDR3 protein comes from TCRdb applying MiXCR to the 5' RACE reads. The data hold about 300,000 distinct CDR3 sequences, with 20% observed a single time. The rearrangement links TRBV6-5 to TRBJ1-2; a possible D gene is TRBD1 (6 bases). This receptor was obtained from a female donor with ankylosing spondylitis or in good health (not recorded which). The material sequenced was blood, either unsorted or a sorted T cell fraction (not recorded which). CDR3 sequence reads: CASSYADSPYGYTF. CDR3 nucleotides: TGTGCCAGCAGTTACGCGGACAGCCCCTATGGCTACACCTTC.